The text below deals with one T cell receptor (beta chain). This clone was recorded a few times. No antigen is known for it. No much larger clone is present one base from it, and per-base qualities are unavailable. The trial excluded patients who had a history of autoimmune disease or were on systemic immunosuppression. In every dose cohort, peripheral blood was drawn for TCR sequencing at baseline, cycle 4 day 1, and cycle 7 day 1. Samples were obtained from an open-label, multicenter, first-in-human phase I dose-escalation trial of ivuxolimab. Adults with locally advanced or metastatic melanoma, renal cell, hepatocellular, or head and neck squamous cell carcinoma were enrolled in the trial. Before TCR sequencing, CD4+ T cells and CD8+ T cells were sorted from peripheral blood as separate populations. These data originate in a study of OX40 agonist ivuxolimab in advanced cancers. At the level of the whole study: Ivuxolimab, which targeted the costimulatory receptor OX40 (CD134), was an agonistic, fully human IgG2 monoclonal antibody. Of the roughly 52 dose-escalation patients, hepatocellular carcinoma was present in about 20, melanoma in roughly 15, renal cell carcinoma in 9 and head and neck cancer in 9. Patients were allowed to have had prior anti-PD-1, anti-PD-L1 or anti-CTLA-4 therapy, and approximately 40% of the dose-escalation patients had been treated with checkpoint inhibitors. In the dose-escalation cohort, approximately 82% of patients were male, and the mean age was about 55 years, with a range of roughly 20 to 80. The point of sequencing TCRbeta in the periphery was to test whether ivuxolimab changed TCR sequence diversity and drove clonal T-cell expansion. Partial responses occurred in three dose-escalation patients: two with cutaneous melanoma and one with hepatocellular carcinoma. Intravenous ivuxolimab was administered to patients every 2 weeks at six dose levels: 0.01, 0.1, 0.3, 1.5, 3 and 10 mg/kg. The paper reports the monotherapy dose-escalation portion (N of about 52 patients) of the phase I ivuxolimab trial. Points the paper makes about the study in general: After ivuxolimab, CD8+ T cells had more expanded clones than CD4+ T cells on average. In the 0.1-3.0 mg/kg groups, partial responders were among the patients with the lowest normalized peripheral clonal expansion, particularly in CD8+ T cells. Low levels of normalized T-cell clonal expansion were also seen in some patients who did not respond. At doses of 0.1 to 3.0 mg/kg, clonal expansion of both CD4+ and CD8+ T cells in blood was seen between baseline and week 6. Which antigens the clonally expanded peripheral T cells were specific for was not determined.

For sequencing of the TCRbeta CDR3 region, genomic DNA was extracted from the sorted cells. The immunoSEQ Assay was used to sequence the TCRbeta CDR3 regions. The immuneACCESS repertoire file appears here via TCRdb, limited to in-frame rearrangements. These files lack a portion of the clones; in checked studies, under half of the deficit traces to unresolved V genes, and the cause of the others is not known. The sample table lists around 20,000 clones, 75% to 85% of them with a count of one. Clones ranked in the top ten supply roughly a quarter of the sample. The sequence was obtained from an adult with an advanced solid tumor such as melanoma, head and neck, liver or kidney cancer. Sequenced here: CD4+ or CD8+ T cells sorted from blood, sampled in a trial of the OX40 agonist ivuxolimab.

The CDR3 region reads CASSSDVLMNTEAFF. The DNA reads as follows: TGTGCCAGCAGCTCCGACGTTCTCATGAACACTGAAGCTTTCTTT. The chain was built from TRBV7-9 and TRBJ1-1, with the D segment identity uncertain. V was cut back by 4 bases and J by 0 bases, leaving a gap of 12 bases between them. The CDR3, from cysteine to phenylalanine, totals 15 residues. Of all the DNA, just the CDR3 is kept, 45 bases in frame from base 1. The germline V gene (reference sequence) yields SEHNR for CDR1 and FQNEAQ for CDR2. The entire variable domain, with the stretches around the CDR3 drawn from the reference TRBV7-9 and TRBJ1-1 proteins, is DTGVSQNPRHKITKRGQNVTFRCDPISEHNRLYWYRQTLGQGPEFLTYFQNEAQLEKSRLLSDRFSAERPKGSFSTLEIQRTEQGDSAMYLCASSSDVLMNTEAFFGQGTRLTVV.